Given below is one TCR beta chain in context. This record comes from a study of T cells after yellow fever vaccination. Looked up from germline, CDR1 is LGHNA and CDR2 is YNFKEQ. The V end was cut by 0 bases, the J end by 6 bases, with 22 bases between. This CDR3 spans 18 amino acids. TCRdb reprocessed the 5' RACE reads with MiXCR, giving one entry per CDR3 protein. The table includes over 150,000 distinct CDR3 sequences, about 7% detected once. The receptor was isolated from a man aged 18 to 29 who received the YFV17D yellow fever vaccine. Sample: CD4+ T cells sorted from PBMCs, taken 5 to 6 days after the first yellow fever vaccination. J is TRBJ2-3 and V is TRBV4-2; the D gene is possibly TRBD2 (5 bases). CDR3: CASSQDQRALTAEDTQYF. The CDR3 nucleotides read TGTGCCAGCAGCCAAGATCAGAGGGCCCTAACGGCGGAGGATACGCAGTATTTT.